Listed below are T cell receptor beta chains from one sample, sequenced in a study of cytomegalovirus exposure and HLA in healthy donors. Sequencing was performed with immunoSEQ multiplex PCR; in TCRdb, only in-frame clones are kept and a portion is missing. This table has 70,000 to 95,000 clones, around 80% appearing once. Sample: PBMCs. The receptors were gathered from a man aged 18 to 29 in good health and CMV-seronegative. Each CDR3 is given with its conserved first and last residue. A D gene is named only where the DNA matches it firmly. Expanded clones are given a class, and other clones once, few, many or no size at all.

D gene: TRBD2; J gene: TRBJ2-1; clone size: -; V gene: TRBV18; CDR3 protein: CASSPPGGYGNEQFF
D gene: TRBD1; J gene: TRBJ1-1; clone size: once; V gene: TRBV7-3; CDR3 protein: CASSSYRGTEAFF
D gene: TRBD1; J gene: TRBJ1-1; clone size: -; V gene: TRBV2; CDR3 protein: CASSAPGTERSEAFF
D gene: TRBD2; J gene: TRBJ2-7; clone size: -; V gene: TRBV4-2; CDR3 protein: CASSQEGLGSGGPYEQYF
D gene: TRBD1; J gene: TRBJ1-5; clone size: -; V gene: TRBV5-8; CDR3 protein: CASSLAGGNNQPQHF
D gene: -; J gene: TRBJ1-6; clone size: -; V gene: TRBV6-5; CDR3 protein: CASSYKGGRNSPLHF
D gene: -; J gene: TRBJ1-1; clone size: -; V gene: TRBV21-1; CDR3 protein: CASSFRQVNTEAFF
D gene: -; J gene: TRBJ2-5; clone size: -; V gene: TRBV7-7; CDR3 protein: CASSPNWAGTFQETQYF
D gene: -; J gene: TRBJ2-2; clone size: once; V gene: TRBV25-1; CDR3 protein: CASSVLDSNTGELFF
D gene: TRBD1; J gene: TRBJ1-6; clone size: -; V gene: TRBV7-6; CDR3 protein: CASSYAQGFNSPLHF
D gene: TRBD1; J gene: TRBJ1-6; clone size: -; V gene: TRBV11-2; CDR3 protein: CASRGQGAGSPLHF
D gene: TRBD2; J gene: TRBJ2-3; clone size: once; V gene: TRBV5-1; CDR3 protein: CASSSGTSGGASSDTQYF
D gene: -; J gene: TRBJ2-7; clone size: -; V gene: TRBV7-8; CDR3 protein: CASSFDSPSYEQYF
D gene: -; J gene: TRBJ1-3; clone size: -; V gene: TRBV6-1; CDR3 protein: CASRDSSGNTIYF
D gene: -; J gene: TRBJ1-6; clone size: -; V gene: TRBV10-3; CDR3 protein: CAIQMEVNSPLHF
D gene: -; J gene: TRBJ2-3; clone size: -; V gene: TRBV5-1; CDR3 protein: CASSQQSTDTQYF
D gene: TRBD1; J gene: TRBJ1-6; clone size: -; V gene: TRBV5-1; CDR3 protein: CASSLEGTGDSPLHF
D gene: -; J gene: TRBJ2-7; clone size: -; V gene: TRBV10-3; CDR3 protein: CAISERDTTYEQYF
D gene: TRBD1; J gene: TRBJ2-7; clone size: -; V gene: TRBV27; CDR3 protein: CASSPTGTGIYEQYF
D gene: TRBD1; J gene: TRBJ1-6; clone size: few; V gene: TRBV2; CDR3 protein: CASGDRSSYNSPLHF
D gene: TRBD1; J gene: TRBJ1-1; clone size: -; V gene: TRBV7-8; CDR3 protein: CASSLDRVATEAFF
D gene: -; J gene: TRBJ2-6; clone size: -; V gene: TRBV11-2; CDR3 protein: CASSYSQGSGANVLTF